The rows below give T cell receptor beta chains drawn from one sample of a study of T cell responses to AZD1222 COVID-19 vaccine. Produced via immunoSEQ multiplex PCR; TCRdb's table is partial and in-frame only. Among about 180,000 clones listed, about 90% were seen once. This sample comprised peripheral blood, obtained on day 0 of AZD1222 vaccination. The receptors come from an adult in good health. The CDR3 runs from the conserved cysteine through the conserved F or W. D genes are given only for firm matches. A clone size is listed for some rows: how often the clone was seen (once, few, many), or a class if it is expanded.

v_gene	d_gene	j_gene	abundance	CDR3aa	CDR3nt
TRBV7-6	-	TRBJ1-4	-	CASSSSWGAKTNEKLFF	TGTGCCAGCAGCTCTAGCTGGGGCGCGAAGACTAATGAAAAACTGTTTTTT
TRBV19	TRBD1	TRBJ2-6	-	CATSNTRGPGANVLTF	TGTGCCACCTCCAACACGAGGGGGCCTGGGGCCAACGTCCTGACTTTC
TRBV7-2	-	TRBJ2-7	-	CASSSRLAYEQYF	TGTGCCAGCAGTTCACGTCTTGCCTACGAGCAGTACTTC
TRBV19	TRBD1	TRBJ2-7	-	CASSVRQGRSYEQYF	TGTGCCAGTAGTGTGCGACAGGGGAGGTCTTACGAGCAGTACTTC
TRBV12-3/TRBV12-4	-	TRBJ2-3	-	CASDPGTGDTQYF	TGTGCCAGCGACCCGGGGACTGGAGATACGCAGTATTTT
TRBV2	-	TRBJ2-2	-	CASQSNRAQTGELFF	TGTGCCAGCCAGTCTAACCGGGCTCAAACCGGGGAGCTGTTTTTT
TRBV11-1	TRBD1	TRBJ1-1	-	CASSLGTGFMNTEAFF	TGTGCCAGCAGCTTAGGGACAGGGTTCATGAACACTGAAGCTTTCTTT
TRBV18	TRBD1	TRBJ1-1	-	CASSPQGANTEAFF	TGTGCCAGCTCACCACAGGGGGCTAACACTGAAGCTTTCTTT
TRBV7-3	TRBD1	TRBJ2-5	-	CASSSTGGQETQYF	TGTGCCAGCAGCTCCACAGGGGGCCAAGAGACCCAGTACTTC
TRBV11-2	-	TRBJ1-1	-	CASTQGYLPTEAFF	TGTGCCAGCACCCAGGGTTACCTACCCACTGAAGCTTTCTTT
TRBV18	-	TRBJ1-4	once	CASSPGRKGSEKLFF	TGTGCCAGCTCACCCGGCAGGAAGGGCAGCGAAAAACTGTTTTTT
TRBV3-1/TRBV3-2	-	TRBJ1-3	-	CASSLSGTPGNTIYF	TGTGCCAGCAGCCTCAGCGGGACACCTGGAAACACCATATATTTT
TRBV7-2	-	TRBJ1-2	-	CASSLRQNYGYTF	TGTGCCAGCAGCTTACGGCAGAACTATGGCTACACCTTC
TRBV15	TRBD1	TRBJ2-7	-	CATSRGQGPYEQYF	TGTGCCACCAGCCGAGGACAGGGACCCTACGAGCAGTACTTC
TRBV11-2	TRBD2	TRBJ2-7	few	CASSSIPTSGPYEQYF	TGTGCCAGCAGCTCAATACCGACTAGCGGGCCCTACGAGCAGTACTTC
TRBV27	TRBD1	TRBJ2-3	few	CASSGTGGTQYF	TGTGCCAGCAGTGGGACAGGAGGTACGCAGTATTTT
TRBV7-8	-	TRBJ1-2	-	CASSLGVRGSYGYTF	TGTGCCAGCAGCTTAGGGGTAAGGGGTAGCTATGGCTACACCTTC
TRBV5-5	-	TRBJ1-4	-	CASSFGTNNEKLFF	TGTGCCAGCAGCTTCGGGACCAATAATGAAAAACTGTTTTTT
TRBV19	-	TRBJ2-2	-	CASTGAVNTGELFF	TGTGCCAGTACAGGAGCGGTGAACACCGGGGAGCTGTTTTTT
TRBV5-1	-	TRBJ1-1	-	CASSYGPEAFF	TGCGCCAGCAGCTACGGCCCAGAAGCTTTCTTT
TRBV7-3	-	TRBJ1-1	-	CASSLNGQQNTEAFF	TGTGCCAGCAGCTTAAACGGACAGCAGAACACTGAAGCTTTCTTT
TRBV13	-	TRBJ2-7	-	CASSLPGDYEQYF	TGTGCCAGCAGCTTACCGGGGGACTACGAGCAGTACTTC
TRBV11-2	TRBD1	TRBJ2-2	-	CASSPGDRATGELFF	TGTGCCAGCAGCCCTGGGGACAGGGCTACCGGGGAGCTGTTTTTT
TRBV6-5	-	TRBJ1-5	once	CASRAGFQNQPQHF	TGTGCCAGCAGGGCAGGGTTTCAAAATCAGCCCCAGCATTTT
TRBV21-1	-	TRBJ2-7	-	CASSAGTSGSSYEQYF	TGTGCCAGCAGCGCTGGAACTAGCGGGAGCTCCTACGAGCAGTACTTC
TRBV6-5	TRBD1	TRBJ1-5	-	CASGTANQPQHF	TGTGCCAGCGGGACAGCCAATCAGCCCCAGCATTTT
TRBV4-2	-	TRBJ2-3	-	CASSPSGLHTDTQYF	TGTGCCAGCAGCCCCAGCGGCCTCCACACAGATACGCAGTATTTT
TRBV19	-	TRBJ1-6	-	CASSIGSGLGSPLHF	TGTGCCAGTAGTATTGGGTCAGGGCTCGGTTCACCCCTCCACTTT
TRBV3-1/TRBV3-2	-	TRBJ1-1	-	CASSLIPGGPSTEAFF	TGTGCCAGCAGCCTCATTCCAGGCGGTCCCTCTACCGAAGCTTTCTTT
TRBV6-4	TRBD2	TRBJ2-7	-	CASGPSGRVKQYF	TGTGCCAGTGGTCCTAGCGGGAGAGTTAAGCAGTACTTC
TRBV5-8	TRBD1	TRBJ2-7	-	CAGPRTGWVYEQYF	TGTGCCGGCCCTCGGACAGGGTGGGTCTACGAGCAGTACTTC
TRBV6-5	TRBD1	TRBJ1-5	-	CASSTGGQQPQHF	TGTGCCAGCAGTACAGGGGGACAACAGCCCCAGCATTTT
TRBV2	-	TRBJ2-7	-	CASRGLYEQYF	TGTGCCAGCAGGGGGCTCTACGAGCAGTACTTC
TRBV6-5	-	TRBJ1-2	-	CATQGRRRSYGYTF	TGTGCCACTCAAGGGAGGAGGCGTTCCTATGGCTACACCTTC
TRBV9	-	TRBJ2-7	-	CASSARGSSYEQYF	TGTGCCAGCAGCGCACGGGGCAGCTCCTACGAGCAGTACTTC
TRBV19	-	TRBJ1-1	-	CASSNPTNTEAFF	TGTGCCAGTAGTAACCCGACGAACACTGAAGCTTTCTTT
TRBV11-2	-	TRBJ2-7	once	CASSLSGYEQYF	TGTGCCAGCAGCTTATCAGGCTACGAGCAGTACTTC
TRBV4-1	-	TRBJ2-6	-	CASSQAVAGANVLTF	TGCGCCAGCAGCCAGGCCGTGGCTGGGGCCAACGTCCTGACTTTC
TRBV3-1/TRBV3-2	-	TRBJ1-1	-	CASSHRVNGNEAFF	TGTGCCAGCAGCCATCGGGTGAATGGAAATGAAGCTTTCTTT
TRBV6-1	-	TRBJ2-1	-	CASSEQGNEQFF	TGTGCCAGCAGTGAACAGGGCAATGAGCAGTTCTTC
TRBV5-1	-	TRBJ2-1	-	CASSLGLVNEQFF	TGCGCCAGCAGCTTGGGACTTGTCAATGAGCAGTTCTTC
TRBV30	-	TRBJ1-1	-	CAWSVSGVAFF	TGTGCCTGGAGTGTCTCGGGAGTGGCTTTCTTT
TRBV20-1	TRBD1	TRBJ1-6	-	CSASERTGSPTKSPLHF	TGCAGTGCTAGTGAGAGGACAGGGAGTCCTACAAAGTCACCCCTCCACTTT
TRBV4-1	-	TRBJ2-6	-	CASLPGPGANVLTF	TGCGCCAGCTTACCGGGCCCCGGGGCCAACGTCCTGACTTTC
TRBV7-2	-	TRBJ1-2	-	CASSLEDVVYGYTF	TGTGCCAGCAGCTTAGAAGACGTCGTCTATGGCTACACCTTC
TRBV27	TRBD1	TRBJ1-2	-	CASSRGTANYGYTF	TGTGCCAGCAGCCGCGGGACAGCTAACTATGGCTACACCTTC
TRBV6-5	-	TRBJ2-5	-	CASTQGVYRWETQYF	TGTGCCAGCACCCAAGGGGTTTACCGTTGGGAGACCCAGTACTTC
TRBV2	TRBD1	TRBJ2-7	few	CATETGTGYEQYF	TGTGCCACCGAGACAGGGACAGGATACGAGCAGTACTTC